This note documents a single T cell receptor beta chain sequence. Its matching antigen is unknown. The CDR3 is 17 amino acids. The V gene's germline CDR1 is MGHRA and CDR2 YSYEKL. V was shortened by 1 base and J by 2 bases, with 15 bases between the two germline ends. It was with 60 Vbeta and 13 Jbeta primers that the PCR ran. TCRdb's table, derived via immunoSEQ multiplex PCR, lists solely in-frame clones and lacks some. This table holds approximately 120,000 clones. The sample is drawn from a study of cytomegalovirus exposure and HLA in healthy donors. Study-wide points: A later analysis linked a missense variant in DCLRE1C to the trimming of TCR beta V and J genes.

Sequenced sample: PBMCs. The receptor comes from a woman aged 55-70 years in good health and CMV-seronegative. The rearrangement joins TRBV4-1 to TRBJ1-3; D perhaps matches TRBD1 (6 bases). The CDR3, as DNA: TGCGCCAGCAGCCAAGTTTTAGGGGGTTTGGCTGGAAACACCATATATTTT. Its translation: CASSQVLGGLAGNTIYF.